These T cell receptor beta chains were read from a single sample in a study of cytotoxic CD8 clonotypes in ibrutinib-treated CLL. The protocol was immunoSEQ multiplex PCR, while the TCRdb copy is restricted to in-frame clones and leaves out a portion. The sample carries 110,000 to 150,000 clones, roughly 90% recorded once. The sequencing used PBMCs, collected after 12 months of ibrutinib treatment. The receptor set was obtained from a human donor with chronic lymphocytic leukemia. Each CDR3 is given without its conserved first and last residue. Clone size, where shown, is once, few, many, or a class for clones that have expanded.

j_call clone_size v_call cdr3_aa
TRBJ1-5 - TRBV2 ASSPGAGGGPQH
TRBJ1-1 - TRBV20-1 RGQGSTEAF
TRBJ2-5 - TRBV5-1 ASSPDAGGLMETQY
TRBJ1-4 - TRBV13 ASKTPGLNEKLF
TRBJ2-1 few TRBV11-1 ASSLGAESYNEQF
TRBJ2-7 - TRBV19 ASSTRWTGTEQY
TRBJ2-1 - TRBV19 ASSGSGNEQF
TRBJ2-5 once TRBV11-2 ASSRRDYEKLMIQETQY
TRBJ2-2 - TRBV11-2 ASSFGLAALTGELF
TRBJ1-1 - TRBV6-1 ASNAGLNTEAF
TRBJ1-1 - TRBV27 ASSFQKRNTEAF
TRBJ2-7 - TRBV18 ASSRDAPGQGGREQY
TRBJ2-2 - TRBV28 ASTLSTINTGELF
TRBJ1-5 - TRBV19 ASSMKRRVRVRQGAEQPQH
TRBJ1-2 - TRBV6-5 ASSRRQGSYGYT
TRBJ2-7 - TRBV28 ASRNSYSQGSSYEQY
TRBJ2-3 - TRBV29-1 SATAGGPSDTQY
TRBJ2-2 - TRBV9 ASSVEAGWYTGELF
TRBJ1-4 - TRBV7-9 ARGQLNEKLF
TRBJ2-3 - TRBV5-1 ASSPGQGRDTQY
TRBJ2-7 - TRBV28 ASSLIPGTGMGEQY
TRBJ2-7 - TRBV9 ASSVVGGSDEQY
TRBJ2-1 - TRBV9 ASSVDPPGRGTTNEQF
TRBJ1-1 - TRBV19 ASSPSNTEAF
TRBJ1-2 - TRBV19 ASSREIFHT
TRBJ2-3 - TRBV30 AWSVHDDTQY
TRBJ2-1 - TRBV19 ATRALRFNEQF